Considering frequency, the clone carrying this T cell receptor beta chain is medium-sized (0.01 to 0.1%). The antigen remains undetermined. TRB was amplified by touch-down multiplex PCR, primer pools A and B combined. TCRdb reanalyzed the multiplex PCR reads, giving one entry per CDR3 protein sequence and no DNA. This sample's table has fewer than 2,000 distinct CDR3 sequences. TRB was amplified from around 250 ng of peripheral blood genomic DNA per sample. The source of the sample is a study of T cell clusters in autoimmune cytopenias. The wider study: TRB sequencing had a median approximately 52,000 reads and about 2,500 distinct clonotypes per sample. Study-level findings and limits: Compared with active autoimmune hepatitis patients, healthy donors showed 2.5 to 3-fold more exclusive TRB clusters. Clustering suggested that physiological T cell clusters were missing in primary autoimmune cytopenia patients.

This CDR3 has 15 amino acids. Germline V lookup: CDR1 LNHDA, CDR2 SQIVND (reference sequence). This TCR was sampled from a human donor with an autoimmune cytopenia or autoimmune hepatitis (not recorded which). Sequencing was carried out using peripheral blood. The chain employs TRBV19 and TRBJ2-5; TCRdb indicates TRBD1, and absent DNA this call remains unverified. This chain's CDR3 is CASSMGTRGRETQYF.